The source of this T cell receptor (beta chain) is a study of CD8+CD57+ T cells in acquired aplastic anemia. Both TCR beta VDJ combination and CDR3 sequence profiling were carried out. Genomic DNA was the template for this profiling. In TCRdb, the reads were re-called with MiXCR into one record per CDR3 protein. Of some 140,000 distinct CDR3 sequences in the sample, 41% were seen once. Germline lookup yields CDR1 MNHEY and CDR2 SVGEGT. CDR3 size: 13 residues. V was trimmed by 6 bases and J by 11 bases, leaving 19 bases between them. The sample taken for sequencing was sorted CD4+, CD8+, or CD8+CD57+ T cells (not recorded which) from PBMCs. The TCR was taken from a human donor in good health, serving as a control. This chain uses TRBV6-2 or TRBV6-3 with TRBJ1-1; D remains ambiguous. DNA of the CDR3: TGTGCCAGCAGACCCCGGGAGGCCTCCGGGGCTTTCTTT. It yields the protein CASRPREASGAFF.